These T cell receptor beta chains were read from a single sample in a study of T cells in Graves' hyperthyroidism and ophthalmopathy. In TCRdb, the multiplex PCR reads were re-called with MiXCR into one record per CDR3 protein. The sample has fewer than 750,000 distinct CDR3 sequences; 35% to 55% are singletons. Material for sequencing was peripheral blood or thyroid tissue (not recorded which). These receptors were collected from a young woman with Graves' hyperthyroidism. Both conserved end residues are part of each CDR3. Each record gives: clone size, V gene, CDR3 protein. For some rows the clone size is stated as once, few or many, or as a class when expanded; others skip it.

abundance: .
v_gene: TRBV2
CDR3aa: CATDPVSGNTIYF

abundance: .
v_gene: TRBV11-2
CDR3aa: CASSLDPAGGPTDTQYF

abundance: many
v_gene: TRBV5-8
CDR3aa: CASSSIGTGINYGYTF

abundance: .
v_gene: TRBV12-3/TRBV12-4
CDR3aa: CASSLKQSSYNEQFF

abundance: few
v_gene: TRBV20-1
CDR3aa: CSASGDEQYF

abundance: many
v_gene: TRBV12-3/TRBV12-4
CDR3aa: CASSHLDIGNGYTF

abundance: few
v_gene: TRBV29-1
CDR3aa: CSVVGRNSYNEQFF

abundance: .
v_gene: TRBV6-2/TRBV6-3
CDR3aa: CASSSPFGSNQPQHF

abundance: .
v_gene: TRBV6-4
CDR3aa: CASSELVRLAGRYEQYF

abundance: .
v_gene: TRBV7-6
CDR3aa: CASSRGDNTGELFF

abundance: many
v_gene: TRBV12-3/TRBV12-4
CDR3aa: CASSFWAMDRPQHF

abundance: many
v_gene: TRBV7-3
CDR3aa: CASSLNSGWDEQYF

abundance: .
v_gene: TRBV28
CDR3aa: CASSSQGDEKLFF

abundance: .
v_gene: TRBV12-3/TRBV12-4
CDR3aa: CASSETGDGYTEAFF

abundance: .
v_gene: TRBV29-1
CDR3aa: CSVSGLASHEQYF

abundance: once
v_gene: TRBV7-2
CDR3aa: CASSSATGETQYF

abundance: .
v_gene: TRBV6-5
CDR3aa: CASSEGTGTWETQYF

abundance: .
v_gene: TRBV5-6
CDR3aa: CASSPYGWSSRYEQYF

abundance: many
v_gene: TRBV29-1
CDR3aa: CSVRGGYSYEQYF

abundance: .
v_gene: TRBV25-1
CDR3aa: CASSESLQNYGYTF

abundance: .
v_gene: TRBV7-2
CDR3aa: CASSQGQGTYNGYTF

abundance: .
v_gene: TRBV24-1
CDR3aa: CATSDYRADDYGYTF

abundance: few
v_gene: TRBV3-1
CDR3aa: CASSQGGHFTGELFF

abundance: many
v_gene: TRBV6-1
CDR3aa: CASSEASGRGMETQYF

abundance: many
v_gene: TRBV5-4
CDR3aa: CASSPNRGRPNEKLFF

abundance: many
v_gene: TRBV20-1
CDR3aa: CSARDYSGNQPQHF

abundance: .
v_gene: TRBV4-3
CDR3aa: CASSQPGTGRNHAQHF

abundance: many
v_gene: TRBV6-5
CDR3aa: CASSPGRRTEAFF

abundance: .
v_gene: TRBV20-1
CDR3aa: CSARRGLYEQFF

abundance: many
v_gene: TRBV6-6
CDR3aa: CASSFSWPGANVLTF

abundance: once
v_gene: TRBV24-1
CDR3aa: CATRGRDNQPQHF

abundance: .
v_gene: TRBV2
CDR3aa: CASSFTGTGDSHYGYTF

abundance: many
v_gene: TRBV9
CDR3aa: CASSVGSRGPPYEQYF

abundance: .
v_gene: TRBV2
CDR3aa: CASSGQGGSGYTF

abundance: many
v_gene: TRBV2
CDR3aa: CASRGTDSTYEQYF

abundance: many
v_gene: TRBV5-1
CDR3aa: CASSLAPASGSYEQYF

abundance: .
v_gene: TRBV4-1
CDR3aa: CASSQAGGYGYTF

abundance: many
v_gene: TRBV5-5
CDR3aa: CASSGDRGLSEKLFF

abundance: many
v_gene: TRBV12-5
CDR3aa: CASALGLNTEAFF

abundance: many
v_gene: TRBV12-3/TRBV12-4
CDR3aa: CASSTYREGEKLFF

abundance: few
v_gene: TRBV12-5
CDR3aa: CASGAGAGGVTQYF

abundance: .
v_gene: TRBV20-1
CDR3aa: CSALAGTGDYEQYF

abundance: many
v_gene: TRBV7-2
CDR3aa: CASGLLGTDSEKLFF

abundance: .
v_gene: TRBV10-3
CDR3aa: CAIRDRGTQETQYF

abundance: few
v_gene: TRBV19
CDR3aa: CASRTSGRNYEQFF

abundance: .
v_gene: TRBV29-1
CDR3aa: CSVRAGALNTEAFF

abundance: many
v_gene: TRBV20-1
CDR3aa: CSARDRQTGELFF

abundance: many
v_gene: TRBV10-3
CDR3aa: CAISEPTLRDGETQYF

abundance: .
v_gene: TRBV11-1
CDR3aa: CASSDPGTNEQYF

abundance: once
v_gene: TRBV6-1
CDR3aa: CASSADRGSDTQYF

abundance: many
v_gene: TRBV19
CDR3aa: CASSSRQEADTIYF